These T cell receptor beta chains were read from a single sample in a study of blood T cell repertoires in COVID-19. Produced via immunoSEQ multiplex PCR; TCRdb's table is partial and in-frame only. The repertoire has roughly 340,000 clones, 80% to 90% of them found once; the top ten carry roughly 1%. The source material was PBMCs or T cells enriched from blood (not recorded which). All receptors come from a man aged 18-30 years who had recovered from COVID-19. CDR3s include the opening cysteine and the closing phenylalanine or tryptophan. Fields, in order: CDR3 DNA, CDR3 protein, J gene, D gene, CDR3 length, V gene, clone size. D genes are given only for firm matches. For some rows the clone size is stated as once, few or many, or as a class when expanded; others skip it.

CDR3 DNA: TGTGCCAGTCAGTCCCCCCCCGGGGGAGCCAAAAACATTCAGTACTTC; CDR3 protein: CASQSPPGGAKNIQYF; J gene: TRBJ2-4; D gene: -; CDR3 length: 16; V gene: TRBV19; clone size: -
CDR3 DNA: TGTGCCAGCAGCGGGACACTAGCGGGAGCACAATACGAGCAGTACTTC; CDR3 protein: CASSGTLAGAQYEQYF; J gene: TRBJ2-7; D gene: TRBD2; CDR3 length: 16; V gene: TRBV5-6; clone size: few
CDR3 DNA: TGTGCCAGCAGCCCGGGACAGGGAGAGGGGAAGACCCAGTACTTC; CDR3 protein: CASSPGQGEGKTQYF; J gene: TRBJ2-5; D gene: TRBD1; CDR3 length: 15; V gene: TRBV5-4; clone size: few
CDR3 DNA: TGTGCCAGCAGCGTAGTGGGGGGTCAAGATACGCAGTATTTT; CDR3 protein: CASSVVGGQDTQYF; J gene: TRBJ2-3; D gene: -; CDR3 length: 14; V gene: TRBV9; clone size: -
CDR3 DNA: TGTGCCACCTCATGGGGTAGCGGACGCACAGATACGCAGTATTTT; CDR3 protein: CATSWGSGRTDTQYF; J gene: TRBJ2-3; D gene: -; CDR3 length: 15; V gene: TRBV24-1; clone size: -
CDR3 DNA: TGTGCCAGCAGTTTAGGGGGGGCAAGCAATCAGCCCCAGCATTTT; CDR3 protein: CASSLGGASNQPQHF; J gene: TRBJ1-5; D gene: -; CDR3 length: 15; V gene: TRBV28; clone size: -
CDR3 DNA: TGTGCCAGCACCCAGGGCGGGAACACTGAAGCTTTCTTT; CDR3 protein: CASTQGGNTEAFF; J gene: TRBJ1-1; D gene: -; CDR3 length: 13; V gene: TRBV5-4; clone size: -
CDR3 DNA: TGTGCCAGCAGCACCGGGACAGGGGGAGAGACCCAGTACTTC; CDR3 protein: CASSTGTGGETQYF; J gene: TRBJ2-5; D gene: TRBD1; CDR3 length: 14; V gene: TRBV11-2; clone size: -
CDR3 DNA: TGTGCCAGCAGTTTTGGCACAGCTACTGCGAATCAGCCCCAGCATTTT; CDR3 protein: CASSFGTATANQPQHF; J gene: TRBJ1-5; D gene: -; CDR3 length: 16; V gene: TRBV27; clone size: -
CDR3 DNA: TGTGCCAGCAGCTTATTAGAGGACAGGGAAGAGACCCAGTACTTC; CDR3 protein: CASSLLEDREETQYF; J gene: TRBJ2-5; D gene: TRBD1; CDR3 length: 15; V gene: TRBV5-6; clone size: -
CDR3 DNA: TGTGCCAGCAGTCGGGACAGCTACAACACTGAAGCTTTCTTT; CDR3 protein: CASSRDSYNTEAFF; J gene: TRBJ1-1; D gene: TRBD1; CDR3 length: 14; V gene: TRBV28; clone size: -
CDR3 DNA: TGTGCCAGCAGCCCGTCGCGGACCTACAATGAGCAGTTCTTC; CDR3 protein: CASSPSRTYNEQFF; J gene: TRBJ2-1; D gene: -; CDR3 length: 14; V gene: TRBV7-9; clone size: -
CDR3 DNA: TGTGCCAGCAGCTCATACACAGGGGAGTTTGAAGCTTTCTTT; CDR3 protein: CASSSYTGEFEAFF; J gene: TRBJ1-1; D gene: TRBD1; CDR3 length: 14; V gene: TRBV7-8; clone size: -
CDR3 DNA: TGTGCCACCAGTGCTGAAGGATCTAGCGGCTACTACAATGAGCAGTTCTTC; CDR3 protein: CATSAEGSSGYYNEQFF; J gene: TRBJ2-1; D gene: TRBD2; CDR3 length: 17; V gene: TRBV24-1; clone size: -
CDR3 DNA: TGTGCCAGCAGCTCCCACAGGGGGATCCTGAACACTGAAGCTTTCTTT; CDR3 protein: CASSSHRGILNTEAFF; J gene: TRBJ1-1; D gene: TRBD1; CDR3 length: 16; V gene: TRBV5-6; clone size: -
CDR3 DNA: TGTGCCAGCACAAGGGACAGGCCGAACACCGGGGAGCTGTTTTTT; CDR3 protein: CASTRDRPNTGELFF; J gene: TRBJ2-2; D gene: TRBD1; CDR3 length: 15; V gene: TRBV6-5; clone size: -
CDR3 DNA: TGTGCCAGCAGCTTACCTGCGGGGGGCGGTAGCACAGATACGCAGTATTTT; CDR3 protein: CASSLPAGGGSTDTQYF; J gene: TRBJ2-3; D gene: TRBD2; CDR3 length: 17; V gene: TRBV7-8; clone size: -
CDR3 DNA: TGTGCCAGCAGACCCGGGTGGACTGAAGCTTTCTTT; CDR3 protein: CASRPGWTEAFF; J gene: TRBJ1-1; D gene: -; CDR3 length: 12; V gene: TRBV28; clone size: -
CDR3 DNA: TGTGCCAGCAGTTTAGAGGGGATCTCTGAAGCTTTCTTT; CDR3 protein: CASSLEGISEAFF; J gene: TRBJ1-1; D gene: -; CDR3 length: 13; V gene: TRBV12-3/TRBV12-4; clone size: -
CDR3 DNA: TGTGCCAGCAGCTACCGCGGACTAGTTGCCGATGAGCAGTTCTTC; CDR3 protein: CASSYRGLVADEQFF; J gene: TRBJ2-1; D gene: TRBD2; CDR3 length: 15; V gene: TRBV2; clone size: -
CDR3 DNA: TGTGCCAGCAGTGATACTCCGGGACAGTCCTACGAGCAGTACTTC; CDR3 protein: CASSDTPGQSYEQYF; J gene: TRBJ2-7; D gene: TRBD1; CDR3 length: 15; V gene: TRBV5-5; clone size: once
CDR3 DNA: TGTGCCAGTAGTCTAACGCGAGGGAAGGATGGCTACACCTTC; CDR3 protein: CASSLTRGKDGYTF; J gene: TRBJ1-2; D gene: -; CDR3 length: 14; V gene: TRBV19; clone size: -
CDR3 DNA: TGTGCCAGCTCACGGACAGGGAACCCTATTTATGGCTACACCTTC; CDR3 protein: CASSRTGNPIYGYTF; J gene: TRBJ1-2; D gene: TRBD1; CDR3 length: 15; V gene: TRBV18; clone size: -
CDR3 DNA: TGTGCCAGCAGCTTGGACAGAAACTATGGCTACACCTTC; CDR3 protein: CASSLDRNYGYTF; J gene: TRBJ1-2; D gene: -; CDR3 length: 13; V gene: TRBV11-2; clone size: -
CDR3 DNA: TGTGCCAGCAGCTTGGACCGGGATCGCGAGCAGTACTTC; CDR3 protein: CASSLDRDREQYF; J gene: TRBJ2-7; D gene: -; CDR3 length: 13; V gene: TRBV5-6; clone size: -
CDR3 DNA: TGTGCCAGCAGTTTATGGAGGAGGAACACTGAAGCTTTCTTT; CDR3 protein: CASSLWRRNTEAFF; J gene: TRBJ1-1; D gene: -; CDR3 length: 14; V gene: TRBV28; clone size: -
CDR3 DNA: TGTGCCAGCACCCTACCGGGACATCTCAATGAGCAGTTCTTC; CDR3 protein: CASTLPGHLNEQFF; J gene: TRBJ2-1; D gene: -; CDR3 length: 14; V gene: TRBV28; clone size: -
CDR3 DNA: TGTGCCAGTAACTTCTTTGGTACCTCGGACTATGGCTACACCTTC; CDR3 protein: CASNFFGTSDYGYTF; J gene: TRBJ1-2; D gene: -; CDR3 length: 15; V gene: TRBV19; clone size: -
CDR3 DNA: TGTGCCAGCAGTCAAACAGGGGTTGGAGCTTTCTTT; CDR3 protein: CASSQTGVGAFF; J gene: TRBJ1-1; D gene: TRBD1; CDR3 length: 12; V gene: TRBV28; clone size: -
CDR3 DNA: TGTGCCAGCACCCCTAGCGCCTTTGGAGATACGCAGTATTTT; CDR3 protein: CASTPSAFGDTQYF; J gene: TRBJ2-3; D gene: -; CDR3 length: 14; V gene: TRBV7-9; clone size: -
CDR3 DNA: TGTGCCAGCAGCAAGGACAGTTGGTACCAAGAGACCCAGTACTTC; CDR3 protein: CASSKDSWYQETQYF; J gene: TRBJ2-5; D gene: -; CDR3 length: 15; V gene: TRBV7-9; clone size: -
CDR3 DNA: TGTGCCAGCAGCTATCAGAAACACGAGCAGTACTTC; CDR3 protein: CASSYQKHEQYF; J gene: TRBJ2-7; D gene: -; CDR3 length: 12; V gene: TRBV7-2; clone size: -
CDR3 DNA: TGTGCCAGTAGTACCAAGACCGGGACAGGGATTAGGGGCTACACCTTC; CDR3 protein: CASSTKTGTGIRGYTF; J gene: TRBJ1-2; D gene: TRBD1; CDR3 length: 16; V gene: TRBV19; clone size: -
CDR3 DNA: TGCAGTGCCCCTGGAGGGATTCAGGCTTTCTTT; CDR3 protein: CSAPGGIQAFF; J gene: TRBJ1-1; D gene: -; CDR3 length: 11; V gene: TRBV20-1; clone size: -
CDR3 DNA: TGTGCCTGGAGGGCCGCCCTTCTAGCGGCCTCCTACAATGAGCAGTTCTTC; CDR3 protein: CAWRAALLAASYNEQFF; J gene: TRBJ2-1; D gene: TRBD2; CDR3 length: 17; V gene: TRBV30; clone size: once
CDR3 DNA: TGTGCCAGCAGTTTATTTTCGGGTTCTAGCAATCAGCCCCAGCATTTT; CDR3 protein: CASSLFSGSSNQPQHF; J gene: TRBJ1-5; D gene: -; CDR3 length: 16; V gene: TRBV28; clone size: -
CDR3 DNA: TGTGCCAGCACCCTTACTAGCGGGAGTAGCCGTACGCAGTATTTT; CDR3 protein: CASTLTSGSSRTQYF; J gene: TRBJ2-3; D gene: TRBD2; CDR3 length: 15; V gene: TRBV27; clone size: -
CDR3 DNA: TGTGCCAGCAGTGTGATGGGCAGTAATTCACCCCTCCACTTT; CDR3 protein: CASSVMGSNSPLHF; J gene: TRBJ1-6; D gene: -; CDR3 length: 14; V gene: TRBV2; clone size: -
CDR3 DNA: TGTGCCAGCAGCCCCGGACAGTGGAACACTGAAGCTTTCTTT; CDR3 protein: CASSPGQWNTEAFF; J gene: TRBJ1-1; D gene: -; CDR3 length: 14; V gene: TRBV2; clone size: -
CDR3 DNA: TGTGCCAGCAGCAGGGGAGAGAGTGGCTACACCTTC; CDR3 protein: CASSRGESGYTF; J gene: TRBJ1-2; D gene: -; CDR3 length: 12; V gene: TRBV7-9; clone size: -
CDR3 DNA: TGCGCCAGCAGCCAAGATAGGGCAGGGGTCACGAGCGAGCAGTACTTC; CDR3 protein: CASSQDRAGVTSEQYF; J gene: TRBJ2-7; D gene: -; CDR3 length: 16; V gene: TRBV4-3; clone size: -